The rows below give T cell receptor beta chains drawn from one sample of a study of PD-L1 blockade in urothelial cancer. Method: immunoSEQ multiplex PCR; TCRdb's copy keeps in-frame clones and lacks some. The repertoire consists of roughly 50,000 clones, with around 85% occurring once and the leading ten covering 14% to 15%. The sequences come from PBMCs, collected around atezolizumab (anti-PD-L1) treatment. These receptor sequences come from a woman in her sixties with urothelial cancer. The CDR3 runs from the conserved cysteine through the conserved F or W. The order of the fields is V gene, J gene, clone size, D gene, CDR3 DNA, CDR3 protein. D genes are given only for firm matches. Size is stated for part of the rows, as once, few or many counts, or as a class when the clone is expanded.

>TRBV7-9|TRBJ2-1|once|TRBD2
TGTGCCAGCAGCTTAGGGGTGGGACTAGCGGGGGGCAATGAGCAGTTCTTC
CASSLGVGLAGGNEQFF
>TRBV7-9|TRBJ2-2|.|TRBD2
TGTGCCGTGACCAGCGGGAGGTTAAACACCGGGGAGCTGTTTTTT
CAVTSGRLNTGELFF
>TRBV7-9|TRBJ2-1|.|.
TGTGCCAGCAGCACTAGCCCCCTCTACGCGCTGTTCTTC
CASSTSPLYALFF
>TRBV5-1|TRBJ2-7|.|.
TGCGCCAGCAGCTTGTCGGACAACTACGAGCAGTACTTC
CASSLSDNYEQYF
>TRBV27|TRBJ2-1|once|.
TGTGCCAGCAGTTTATCGGCGGTCTACAATGAGCAGTTCTTC
CASSLSAVYNEQFF
>TRBV4-1|TRBJ1-1|.|.
TGCGCCAGCAGCCAAGAGGCAGTTAGCATGAACACTGAAGCTTTCTTT
CASSQEAVSMNTEAFF
>TRBV7-2|TRBJ1-4|.|.
TGTGCCAGCAGCTTAGCGCCGGGTTCGTACGATGAAAAACTGTTTTTT
CASSLAPGSYDEKLFF
>TRBV7-7|TRBJ1-1|once|.
TGTGCCAGCTCGAGGCTTCCCGGAGGAGAAGCTTTCTTT
CASSRLPGGEAFF
>TRBV18|TRBJ1-5|.|TRBD1
TGTGCCAGCTCACCCGGACAGGGTAGCAATCAGCCCCAGCATTTT
CASSPGQGSNQPQHF
>TRBV11-2|TRBJ1-2|.|.
TGTGCCAGCAGCCCCTATGGGGGGGCGGGCTATGGCTACACCTTC
CASSPYGGAGYGYTF
>TRBV19|TRBJ1-2|.|TRBD1
TGTGCCAGTACCCTTGAGAGTTTTGGGACAGGGCTTGGTGGTGGCTACACCTTC
CASTLESFGTGLGGGYTF
>TRBV2|TRBJ1-4|once|.
TGTGCCAGTGCCCTAGCAACTAATGAAAAACTGTTTTTT
CASALATNEKLFF
>TRBV2|TRBJ2-3|.|.
TGTGCCAGCAAGGTAGACAGGACTAGCACAGATACGCAGTATTTT
CASKVDRTSTDTQYF
>TRBV6-1|TRBJ2-5|once|TRBD2
TGTGCCAGCAGTGAACAGCGGGAGCTGAGAGAGACCCAGTACTTC
CASSEQRELRETQYF
>TRBV15|TRBJ2-1|.|.
TGTGCCACCAGCAGAGATAAGTTGGGTCTAGCCGAGCAGTTCTTC
CATSRDKLGLAEQFF
>TRBV9|TRBJ1-1|.|.
TGTGCCAGCAGCGTCGAAGGAGCGAACACTGAAGCTTTCTTT
CASSVEGANTEAFF